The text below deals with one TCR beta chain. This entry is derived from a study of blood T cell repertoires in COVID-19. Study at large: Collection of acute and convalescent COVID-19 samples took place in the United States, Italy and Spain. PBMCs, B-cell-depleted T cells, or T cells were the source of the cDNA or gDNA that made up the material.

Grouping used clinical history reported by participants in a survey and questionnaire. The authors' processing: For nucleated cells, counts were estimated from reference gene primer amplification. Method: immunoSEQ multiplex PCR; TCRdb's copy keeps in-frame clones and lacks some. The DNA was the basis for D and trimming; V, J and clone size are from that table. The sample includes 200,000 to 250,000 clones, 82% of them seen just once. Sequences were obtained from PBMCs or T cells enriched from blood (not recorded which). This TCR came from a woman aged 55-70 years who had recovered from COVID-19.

The CDR3 DNA is TGTGCCAGCAGCTTAACGACAGATGCAACTAATGAAAAACTGTTTTTT. This sequence encodes CASSLTTDATNEKLFF. The chain links TRBV7-9 to TRBJ1-4, with D possibly matching TRBD1 (5 bases). Germline V gene sequence: CDR1 SEHNR, CDR2 FQNEAQ (reference sequence). V shed 2 bases and J shed 0 bases, with 10 bases lying between them. The CDR3 covers 16 residues.